One sample yielded the 25 T cell receptor beta chains listed below, sequenced in a study of T-cell memory formation after mild COVID-19. From the 5' RACE reads, TCRdb called clonotypes with MiXCR, one entry per CDR3 protein. The repertoire has roughly 300,000 distinct CDR3 sequences, roughly 8.2% of them found once; the top ten carry 20% to 25%. The source material was PBMCs or a T cell subset sorted from them (not recorded which). Receptors were obtained from a man between 18 and 29 years old who had mild COVID-19 (a few samples of this study predate the infection). Cell type and time point are not known.

This clonotype was picked up many times. The chain couples TRBV11-2 to TRBJ2-1, with TRBD1 as a possible D gene (6 bases). Germline V gives CDR1 SGHAT, CDR2 FQNNGV. Trimming took off 2 bases at V and 7 bases at J, with 12 bases between the two ends. The CDR3 sequence is 14 residues long. CDR3 protein: CASSLRTAVNEQFF. The DNA of the CDR3 is TGTGCCAGCAGCTTAAGGACAGCTGTAAATGAGCAGTTCTTC. The full variable domain, in which reference TRBV11-2 and TRBJ2-1 provide the parts outside the CDR3, is EAGVAQSPRYKIIEKRQSVAFWCNPISGHATLYWYQQILGQGPKLLIQFQNNGVVDDSQLPKDRFSAERLKGVDSTLKIQPAKLEDSAVYLCASSLRTAVNEQFFGPGTRLTVL.

V gene TRBV12-3 or TRBV12-4 combines with J gene TRBJ1-2; D might be TRBD1 (5 bases). The CDR3 is 12 amino acids. V lost 2 bases to trimming and J lost 7 bases, with 8 bases between them. Here the CDR3 reads CASSLMRGGYTF. CDR3 sequence (DNA): TGTGCCAGCAGTTTAATGAGGGGTGGCTACACCTTC.

This chain links TRBV3-1 with TRBJ1-5, with 8 bases identical to TRBD1. V lost 0 bases to trimming and J lost 7 bases; unmatched junction nucleotides: 14. This CDR3 spans 18 amino acids. Germline lookup yields CDR1 LGHDT and CDR2 YNNKEL (reference sequence). Here the CDR3 DNA reads TGTGCCAGCAGCCAAGAGGGTCTAGGACAGGGACCGGAGCAGCCCCAGCATTTT. Protein sequence: CASSQEGLGQGPEQPQHF.

The chain combines TRBV27 with TRBJ2-3, with 8 bases fitting TRBD1. This CDR3 contains 16 residues. CDR1 is MNHEY, CDR2 SMNVEV, per germline (reference sequence). The ends lost 1 base at V and 1 base at J; junction bases unmatched: 4. As DNA, the CDR3 is TGTGCCAGCAGTTTATACGTGGACAGGGGCACAGATACGCAGTATTTT. Translation: CASSLYVDRGTDTQYF.

V is TRBV6-4 and J is TRBJ1-5; D unclear. From germline, CDR1 is MRHNA and CDR2 SNTAGT. The CDR3 spans 12 residues. Trimming removed 7 bases at V and 7 bases at J, with 11 bases between. CDR3 sequence: CASIPMSQPQHF. CDR3 DNA: TGTGCCAGCATTCCAATGTCACAGCCCCAGCATTTT.

The CDR3 here is CASGLGLYEQYF. The CDR3 DNA reads TGTGCTAGTGGTTTGGGCCTCTACGAGCAGTACTTC. The chain employs TRBV12-5 and TRBJ2-7, with D hard to call. Germline CDR1 is LGHNT and CDR2 is FRNRAP. Trimming took 1 base from V and 3 from J, leaving 4 bases between them. The CDR3 loop spans 12 amino acids.

The V call is TRBV7-9, the J call TRBJ2-5, with 8 bases lining up with TRBD1. The length of the CDR3 is 15 residues. J lost 2 bases, V lost 1 base, and 3 bases had no gene match. Per germline, CDR1 SEHNR and CDR2 FQNEAQ (reference sequence). CDR3 residues: CASSLGRQGQETQYF. As DNA, the CDR3 is TGTGCCAGCAGCTTAGGGAGACAGGGGCAAGAGACCCAGTACTTC. The full variable domain, its missing parts supplied by reference TRBV7-9 and TRBJ2-5, is DTGVSQNPRHKITKRGQNVTFRCDPISEHNRLYWYRQTLGQGPEFLTYFQNEAQLEKSRLLSDRFSAERPKGSFSTLEIQRTEQGDSAMYLCASSLGRQGQETQYFGPGTRLLVL.

The chain couples TRBV5-1 to TRBJ2-2, with D perhaps matching TRBD2 (6 bases). Germline V gene lookup returns CDR1 SGHRS and CDR2 YFSETQ. V was trimmed by 1 base and J by 4 bases, leaving 11 bases between them. There are 15 residues in the CDR3. CDR3 sequence reads: CASSLSGDVTGELFF. CDR3 nucleotide sequence: TGCGCCAGCAGCTTGTCGGGGGATGTCACCGGGGAGCTGTTTTTT.

This clonotype was picked up a small number of times. This chain connects TRBV7-8 to TRBJ2-6; D might be TRBD1 or TRBD2, each matching 5 bases. The CDR3 consists of 19 residues. Per germline, CDR1 SGHVS and CDR2 FQNEAQ. The V and J ends lost 0 bases and 0 bases respectively, with 15 bases between them. Here the CDR3 reads CASSLAFGGSGSGANVLTF. The CDR3 region has the DNA TGTGCCAGCAGCTTAGCTTTTGGGGGATCTGGCTCTGGGGCCAACGTCCTGACTTTC.

This clonotype has a handful of counts. The chain carries TRBV11-2 and TRBJ1-2; weak D call: TRBD1 (6 bases). Trimming cost V 4 bases and J 4 bases, with 16 bases left between them. The length of the CDR3 is 15 residues. Germline CDR1 is SGHAT and CDR2 is FQNNGV. The CDR3 DNA is TGTGCCAGCAGCTCCCCGGGGGCAGAAACCTATGGCTACACCTTC. Translating it yields CASSSPGAETYGYTF.

The chain is built from TRBV6-2 or TRBV6-3 and TRBJ1-2; D possibly corresponds to TRBD1 (5 bases). There are 12 residues in the CDR3. Germline-derived CDR1 and CDR2 are MNHEY and SVGEGT. V was pared by 5 bases and J by 4 bases, with 8 bases between. The CDR3 region has the DNA TGTGCCAGCAGTGCTGACAGCTATGGCTACACCTTC. The encoded protein is CASSADSYGYTF.

This clonotype came up a few times. The chain combines TRBV4-2 with TRBJ2-1, with D tentatively TRBD2 (5 bases). The germline gives CDR1 LGHNA, CDR2 YNFKEQ. Trimming took 4 bases from V and 9 from J, leaving 13 bases between them. The length of the CDR3 is 13 residues. The CDR3, as DNA: TGTGCCAGCAGCCCCCGTGAGGGCGGTGAGCAGTTCTTC. Translating it yields CASSPREGGEQFF.

The rearrangement links TRBV12-3 or TRBV12-4 to TRBJ2-5; 8 positions agree with TRBD1. Germline trimming cut 3 bases from V and 5 bases from J; bases unmatched to any gene: 8. CDR3 size: 15 residues. The CDR3 DNA sequence: TGTGCCAGCAGTTTGGCGTCAGGGGGCACTGAGACCCAGTACTTC. This sequence encodes CASSLASGGTETQYF.

This rearrangement joins TRBV5-1 to TRBJ2-5; tentatively, D is TRBD1 or TRBD2 (5 bases each). The CDR3 has 13 residues. Trimming pared 5 bases from V and 0 bases from J, leaving 8 bases between. Germline assignment: CDR1 SGHRS and CDR2 YFSETQ. CDR3 loop: CASRTGHQETQYF. Here the CDR3 DNA reads TGCGCCAGCAGGACGGGACACCAAGAGACCCAGTACTTC.

V gene TRBV24-1 combines with J gene TRBJ2-3; 8 nucleotides align to TRBD1. This CDR3 has 13 residues. Per the germline V gene, CDR1 is KGHDR and CDR2 is SFDVKD. The V and J ends lost 11 bases and 2 bases, in that order; junction bases with no gene match: 5. The CDR3 reads CAITDRDTDTQYF. The CDR3, as DNA: TGTGCCATCACGGACAGGGACACAGATACGCAGTATTTT.

In this sample, this clonotype turned up a few times. This chain connects TRBV27 to TRBJ1-6, with 7 bases that match TRBD1. The length of the CDR3 is 16 residues. In germline, CDR1 is MNHEY, CDR2 SMNVEV (reference sequence). V lost 5 bases, J lost 8 bases, and 12 bases stayed unmatched. The CDR3 nucleotides are TGTGCCAGCAGTCACTCGCGGGACAGAAGGGATTCACCCCTCCACTTT. Translated, it gives CASSHSRDRRDSPLHF.

The gene calls are TRBV6-2 or TRBV6-3 and TRBJ2-3, with unresolved D. Germline V gives CDR1 MNHEY, CDR2 SVGEGT. The V gene lost 7 bases and the J gene lost 3 bases, with 11 bases spanning the gap. The CDR3 has 13 amino acids. CDR3 protein: CASTRLETDTQYF. The CDR3 region has the DNA TGTGCCAGCACCCGACTCGAAACAGATACGCAGTATTTT.

This clonotype was counted many times. This chain uses TRBV5-6 with TRBJ2-3; perhaps TRBD1 as D (6 bases). V was shortened by 4 bases and J by 2 bases, with 20 bases between the two germline ends. This CDR3 region has 17 residues. The germline V gene has CDR1 SGHDT and CDR2 YYEEEE. In nucleotides, the CDR3 is TGTGCCAGCAGCCTTTATGGGATTCAGGGGCCCACAGATACGCAGTATTTT. It translates to CASSLYGIQGPTDTQYF.

This clonotype occurred a few times. The rearrangement links TRBV28 to TRBJ1-5; D is ambiguous. CDR3 length equals 15 residues. Germline V gene data show CDR1 as MDHEN and CDR2 as SYDVKM. V shed 2 bases and J shed 0 bases, with 8 bases lying between them. This chain's CDR3 is CASSLNRYSNQPQHF. The CDR3 bases are TGTGCCAGCAGTTTAAACAGATATAGCAATCAGCCCCAGCATTTT.

This clonotype was seen a few times. This chain links TRBV6-5 with TRBJ1-2; 7 bases line up with TRBD1. Losses at the gene ends were 0 bases for V and 3 bases for J; bases not matched to a gene: 10. CDR3 size: 17 residues. The germline V gene encodes CDR1 MNHEY and CDR2 SVGAGI. Here the CDR3 DNA reads TGTGCCAGCAGTTACTCGATAGGTTCCCAGGGGGACTATGGCTACACCTTC. This translates into CASSYSIGSQGDYGYTF.

This clonotype was observed at least ten times. The V and J genes are TRBV7-9 and TRBJ2-3; D is possibly TRBD2 (5 bases). Trimming removed 6 bases at V and 0 bases at J, with 16 bases between. The CDR3 has 16 amino acids. Germline V gene sequence: CDR1 SEHNR, CDR2 FQNEAQ (reference sequence). Here the CDR3 reads CASSHPRSGSTDTQYF. Here the CDR3 DNA reads TGTGCCAGCAGTCACCCAAGGAGCGGAAGCACAGATACGCAGTATTTT.

The chain employs TRBV4-3 and TRBJ2-6; TRBD2 matches 7 bases. Germline CDR1 LGHNA, CDR2 YSLEER. The V segment lost 1 base and the J segment 2 bases; nucleotides outside the gene matches: 5. The CDR3 runs to 17 residues. CDR3 residues: CASSQGSAGAGANVLTF. The CDR3 nucleotides are TGCGCCAGCAGCCAAGGGTCTGCGGGGGCTGGGGCCAACGTCCTGACTTTC.

This clonotype has only a few counts. V is TRBV6-2 or TRBV6-3 and J is TRBJ2-1; weak D call: TRBD1 (6 bases). V lost 2 bases and J lost 8, with 10 bases in between. This CDR3 is built from 13 residues. Per germline, CDR1 MNHEY and CDR2 SVGEGT. CDR3 nucleotides: TGTGCCAGCAGTTACGGGGGCCGCTATGAGCAGTTCTTC. Translated, it gives CASSYGGRYEQFF.

This clonotype was seen a handful of times. The genes are TRBV20-1 and TRBJ2-1, with TRBD2 as a possible D gene (5 bases). V lost 6 bases and J lost 0, with 18 bases in between. The germline CDR1 and CDR2 sequences are DFQATT and SNEGSKA (reference sequence). CDR3 length: 16 residues. This CDR3 reads CSATGKTGLSYNEQFF. The CDR3 coding sequence is TGCAGTGCCACCGGGAAAACTGGACTCTCCTACAATGAGCAGTTCTTC.

This clonotype turned up a few times. The genes are TRBV28 and TRBJ2-5; 9 nucleotides match TRBD2. CDR3 length: 14 residues. From germline, CDR1 is MDHEN and CDR2 SYDVKM. V was pared by 4 bases and J by 1 base, with 1 base of the junction left unmatched. This CDR3 is CASSSGLAQETQYF. CDR3 nucleotides: TGTGCCAGCAGTTCGGGACTAGCCCAAGAGACCCAGTACTTC.